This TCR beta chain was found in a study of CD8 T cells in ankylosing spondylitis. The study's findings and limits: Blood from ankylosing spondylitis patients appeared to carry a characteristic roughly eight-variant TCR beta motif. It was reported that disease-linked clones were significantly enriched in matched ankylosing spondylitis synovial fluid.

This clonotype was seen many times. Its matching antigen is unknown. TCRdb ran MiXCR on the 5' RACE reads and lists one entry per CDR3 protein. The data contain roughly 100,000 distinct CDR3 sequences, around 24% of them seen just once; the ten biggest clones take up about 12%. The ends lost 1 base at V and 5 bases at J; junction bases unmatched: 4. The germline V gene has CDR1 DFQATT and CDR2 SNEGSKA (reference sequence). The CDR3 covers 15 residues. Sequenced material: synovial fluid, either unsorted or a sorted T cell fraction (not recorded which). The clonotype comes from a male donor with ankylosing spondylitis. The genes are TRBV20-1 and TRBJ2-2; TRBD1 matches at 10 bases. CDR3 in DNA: TGCAGTGCTAGAGCCTGGGACAGGGGAACCGGGGAGCTGTTTTTT. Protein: CSARAWDRGTGELFF.